One T cell receptor beta chain is described in this entry. Under the authors' procedure: How many nucleated cells were present was estimated from reference gene primer amplification. Repertoires were generated with immunoSEQ multiplex PCR, while TCRdb's copy carries only in-frame clones and drops some. The DNA was the basis for D and trimming; V, J and clone size are from that table. The sample has approximately 210,000 clones, around four fifths seen once. This sample was included in a study of blood T cell repertoires in COVID-19. The overall study: PBMCs, B-cell-depleted T cells, or T cells provided the cDNA or gDNA that made up the material.

Seattle enrolled patients during active infection and tracked them longitudinally. Trimming removed 2 bases from V and 1 base from J; junction bases left unmatched: 3. Germline CDR1 is MDHEN and CDR2 is SYDVKM. CDR3 length: 15 amino acids. Sequenced: peripheral blood. This sequence originates from a man in his sixties with COVID-19, enrolled during active disease. This chain uses TRBV28 with TRBJ1-2; 8 bases are a match to TRBD1. The CDR3 loop reads CASSLGQGHNYGYTF. CDR3 nucleotides: TGTGCCAGCAGTTTAGGACAGGGACATAACTATGGCTACACCTTC.